This T cell receptor beta chain was sequenced during a study of T cell changes during pregnancy in multiple sclerosis. Germline values: CDR1 SNHLY, CDR2 FYNNEI. The CDR3 runs to 13 residues. The V gene end was trimmed by 3 bases and the J gene end by 6 bases; junction bases not matched to a gene: 2. Sequencing was performed with immunoSEQ multiplex PCR; in TCRdb, only in-frame clones are kept and a portion is missing. The data show approximately 90,000 clones, over 90% seen once. This sequence originates from a female donor with multiple sclerosis, enrolled in a pregnancy study. This specimen was peripheral blood, taken in the third trimester of pregnancy. The chain couples TRBV2 to TRBJ1-2; the match to TRBD1 covers 9 bases. Here the CDR3 DNA reads TGTGCCAGCAGTGAGTACAGGGGGCATGGCTACACCTTC. Protein product: CASSEYRGHGYTF.